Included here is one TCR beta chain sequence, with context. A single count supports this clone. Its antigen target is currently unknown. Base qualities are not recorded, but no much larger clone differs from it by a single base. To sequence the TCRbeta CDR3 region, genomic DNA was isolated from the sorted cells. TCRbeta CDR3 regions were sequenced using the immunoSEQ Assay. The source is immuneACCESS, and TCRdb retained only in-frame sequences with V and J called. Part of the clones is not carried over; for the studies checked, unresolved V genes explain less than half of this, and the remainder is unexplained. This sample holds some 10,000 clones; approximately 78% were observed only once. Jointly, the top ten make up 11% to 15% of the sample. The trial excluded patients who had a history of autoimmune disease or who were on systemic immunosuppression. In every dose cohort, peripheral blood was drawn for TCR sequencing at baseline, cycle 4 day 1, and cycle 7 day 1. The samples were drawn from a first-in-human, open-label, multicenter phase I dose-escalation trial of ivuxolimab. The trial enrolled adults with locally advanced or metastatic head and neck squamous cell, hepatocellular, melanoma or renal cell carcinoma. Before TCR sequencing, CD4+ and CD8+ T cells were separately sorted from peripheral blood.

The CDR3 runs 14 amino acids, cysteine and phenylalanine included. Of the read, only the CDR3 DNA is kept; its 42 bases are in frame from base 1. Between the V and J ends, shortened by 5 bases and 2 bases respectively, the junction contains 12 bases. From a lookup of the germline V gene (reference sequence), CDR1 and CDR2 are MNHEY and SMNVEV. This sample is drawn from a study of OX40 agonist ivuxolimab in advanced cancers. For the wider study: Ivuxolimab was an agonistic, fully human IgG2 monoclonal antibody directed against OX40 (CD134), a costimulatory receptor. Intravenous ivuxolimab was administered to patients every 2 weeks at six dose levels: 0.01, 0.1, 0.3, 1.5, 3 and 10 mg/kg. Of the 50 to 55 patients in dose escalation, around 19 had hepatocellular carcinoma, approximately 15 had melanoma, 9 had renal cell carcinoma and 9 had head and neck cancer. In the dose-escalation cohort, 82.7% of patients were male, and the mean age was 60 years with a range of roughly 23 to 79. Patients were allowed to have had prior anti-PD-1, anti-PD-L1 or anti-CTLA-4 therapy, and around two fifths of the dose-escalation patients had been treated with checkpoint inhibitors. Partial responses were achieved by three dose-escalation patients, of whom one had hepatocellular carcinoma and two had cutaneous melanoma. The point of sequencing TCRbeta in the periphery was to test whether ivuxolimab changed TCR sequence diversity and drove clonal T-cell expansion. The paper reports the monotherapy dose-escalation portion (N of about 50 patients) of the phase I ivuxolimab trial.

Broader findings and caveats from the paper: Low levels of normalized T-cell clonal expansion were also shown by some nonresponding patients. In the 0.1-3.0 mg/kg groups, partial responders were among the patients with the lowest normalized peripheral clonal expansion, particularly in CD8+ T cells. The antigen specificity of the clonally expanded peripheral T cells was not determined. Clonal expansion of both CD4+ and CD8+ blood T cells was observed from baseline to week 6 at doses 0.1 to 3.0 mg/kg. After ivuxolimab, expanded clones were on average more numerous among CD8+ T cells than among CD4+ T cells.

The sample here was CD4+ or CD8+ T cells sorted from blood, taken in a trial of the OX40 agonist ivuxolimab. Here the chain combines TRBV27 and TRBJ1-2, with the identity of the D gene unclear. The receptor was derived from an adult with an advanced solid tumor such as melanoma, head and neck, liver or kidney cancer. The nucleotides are TGTGCCAGCAGTCCCACCGTTACCAACTATGGCTACACCTTC. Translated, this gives CASSPTVTNYGYTF.